This TCR beta chain stems from a study of cytomegalovirus exposure and HLA in healthy donors. Use of 60 Vbeta and 13 Jbeta primers characterized the PCR. The assay was immunoSEQ multiplex PCR, and TCRdb's table has in-frame clones only and misses some. The profile shows more than 100,000 clones, 76% of them singletons. Study observations and caveats: One cluster of highly shared sequence variants probably arose as a sequencing artifact. In an earlier analysis, in several hundred donors, most V segments appeared productive either ~90% or ~30% of the time.

Germline V gene lookup returns CDR1 SNHLY and CDR2 FYNNEI. The V and J ends lost 7 bases and 6 bases, in that order; junction bases with no gene match: 6. The CDR3 spans 14 residues. This clone showed up just once. The antigen is not known. This sequence was found in a female donor in good health and CMV-seropositive. The chain joins TRBV2 to TRBJ1-6; 7 bases are a match to TRBD1. Input material: PBMCs. CDR3 nucleotides: TGTGCCAGCATTAAGGGGGCTAGTAATTCACCCCTCCACTTT. Translation: CASIKGASNSPLHF.